One sample yielded the 17 T cell receptor beta chains listed below, sequenced in a study of T cell responses to AZD1222 COVID-19 vaccine. The protocol was immunoSEQ multiplex PCR, while the TCRdb copy is restricted to in-frame clones and leaves out a portion. The data hold about 110,000 clones, with approximately 91% observed a single time. The specimen comprised peripheral blood, sampled on day 0 of MenACWY control vaccination. The receptors shown here come from an adult in good health.

In its sample, this clone was seen once. The chain uses TRBV11-3 and TRBJ2-2; D not resolved. V lost 1 base and J 1 base, leaving 1 base between the germline ends. The CDR3 runs to 13 residues. Per the germline V gene, CDR1 is SGHNT and CDR2 is YENEEA. This chain's CDR3 is CASSLVNTGELFF. DNA for the CDR3: TGTGCCAGCAGCTTAGTGAACACCGGGGAGCTGTTTTTT.

The rearrangement joins TRBV2 to TRBJ1-1; TRBD1 matches at 7 bases. Trimming took 7 bases from V and 4 from J; bases not matched to a gene: 9. Germline CDR1 is SNHLY and CDR2 is FYNNEI. The CDR3 runs 14 residues. The CDR3 here is CASKTLTGTTEAFF. The CDR3 bases are TGTGCCAGCAAAACACTGACAGGGACCACTGAAGCTTTCTTT.

The CDR3 DNA reads TGCGCCAGCAGCTTGGGGGGGACTAACTCCTACAATGAGCAGTTCTTC. Protein sequence: CASSLGGTNSYNEQFF. The chain is built from TRBV5-1 and TRBJ2-1; 7 bases align to TRBD2. In germline, CDR1 is SGHRS, CDR2 YFSETQ. CDR3 length equals 16 residues. The V gene end was trimmed by 0 bases and the J gene end by 0 bases; junction bases not matched to a gene: 3.

The J gene is TRBJ1-2, the V gene TRBV7-9, with TRBD1 matching over 9 bases. CDR3 length: 18 residues. Germline loops: CDR1 SEHNR, CDR2 FQNEAQ (reference sequence). The V and J ends lost 5 bases and 7 bases, in that order; junction bases with no gene match: 20. The CDR3 is CASSRKLPGQGRASGYTF. The CDR3 DNA reads TGTGCCAGCAGCCGCAAATTACCGGGACAGGGAAGGGCAAGTGGCTACACCTTC.

The CDR3 coding sequence is TGTGCCAGCAGTTACCCGAAGGGGGTGGCAGATACGCAGTATTTT. It codes for CASSYPKGVADTQYF. This chain connects TRBV6-2 or TRBV6-3 to TRBJ2-3, with a possible D match to TRBD1 (6 bases). Trimming took 2 bases from V and 4 from J, leaving 13 bases between them. Per germline, CDR1 MNHEY and CDR2 SVGEGT. The CDR3 consists of 15 residues.

The table lists this clone with a count of one. The V and J genes are TRBV6-5 and TRBJ1-5; a possible D gene is TRBD1 (5 bases). This CDR3 contains 13 residues. The germline V gene encodes CDR1 MNHEY and CDR2 SVGAGI. V dropped 6 bases and J dropped 5 bases, with 11 bases sitting between them. CDR3 nucleotide sequence: TGTGCCAGCAGGCGCAGGGCGGATCAGCCCCAGCATTTT. This encodes CASRRRADQPQHF.

This clone is a singleton in its sample. This chain links TRBV13 with TRBJ2-3, with 8 bases that match TRBD2. Germline CDR1 and CDR2: PRHDT and FYEKMQ (reference sequence). This CDR3 is 15 amino acids long. Trimming took 1 base from V and 3 from J; bases not matched to a gene: 3. The CDR3 DNA sequence: TGTGCCAGCAGCTTAGCGGGGGGGCCGACAGATACGCAGTATTTT. Protein sequence: CASSLAGGPTDTQYF.

This sequence joins TRBV11-2 and TRBJ2-1; tentative D call: TRBD2 (5 bases). The CDR3 loop spans 16 amino acids. The ends were cut back, 2 bases at V and 5 bases at J, with 16 bases in the middle. CDR1 and CDR2 (germline): SGHAT, FQNNGV. The CDR3 DNA reads TGTGCCAGCAGCTTACCCCCAGCGGAGAACGACAATGAGCAGTTCTTC. Protein product: CASSLPPAENDNEQFF. The full variable domain, in which reference TRBV11-2 and TRBJ2-1 provide the parts outside the CDR3, is EAGVAQSPRYKIIEKRQSVAFWCNPISGHATLYWYQQILGQGPKLLIQFQNNGVVDDSQLPKDRFSAERLKGVDSTLKIQPAKLEDSAVYLCASSLPPAENDNEQFFGPGTRLTVL.

The CDR3, as DNA: TGCAGCGTGGGCCTGGACAGGGAGCCTTGGTCCTACGAGCAGTACTTC. It codes for CSVGLDREPWSYEQYF. The V gene is TRBV29-1, the J gene TRBJ2-7; TRBD1 matches at 8 bases. Unmatched junction bases numbered 14, after V lost 6 bases and J lost 1 base. In germline, CDR1 is SQVTM, CDR2 ANQGSEA. This CDR3 is built from 16 residues.

The chain joins TRBV3-1 (or the pseudogene TRBV3-2) to TRBJ2-1, with D possibly TRBD2 on 5 matching bases. The CDR3 totals 13 residues. Germline V gene data show CDR1 as LGHDT and CDR2 as YNNKEL (reference sequence). V was pared by 1 base and J by 4 bases, with 5 bases between. As DNA, the CDR3 is TGTGCCAGCAGCCAAGGGGAGTACAATGAGCAGTTCTTC. It yields the protein CASSQGEYNEQFF.

The chain uses TRBV5-5 and TRBJ1-5; 7 bases match TRBD1. Germline CDR1 reads SGHKS; CDR2 reads YYEKEE (reference sequence). The V and J ends lost 1 base and 1 base, in that order; junction bases with no gene match: 2. CDR3 length equals 15 residues. CDR3 protein: CASSLTGASNQPQHF. Written as DNA, the CDR3 is TGTGCCAGCAGCTTGACAGGGGCCAGCAATCAGCCCCAGCATTTT.

V gene TRBV5-4 combines with J gene TRBJ1-6, with a tentative D call TRBD1 (5 bases). The CDR3 extends over 14 amino acids. The V and J ends lost 0 bases and 8 bases respectively, with 9 bases between them. Germline CDR1 is SGHNT and CDR2 is YYREEE (reference sequence). CDR3 coding DNA: TGTGCCAGCAGCTTGGACCGGGACCATTCACCCCTCCACTTT. Residues: CASSLDRDHSPLHF.

CDR3 in amino acids: CASKGLLSHREIAKNIQYF. The CDR3 coding sequence is TGTGCCAGCAAGGGTCTACTGTCACATCGTGAGATAGCCAAAAACATTCAGTACTTC. The chain uses TRBV2 and TRBJ2-4; D is ambiguous. Germline CDR1 reads SNHLY; CDR2 reads FYNNEI. The CDR3 spans 19 residues. Trimming stripped 7 bases from V and 0 bases from J, with 25 bases between.

This chain joins TRBV2 and TRBJ1-4; 9 bases align to TRBD1. V was pared by 3 bases and J by 6 bases, with 8 bases of the junction left unmatched. CDR1 and CDR2 (germline): SNHLY, FYNNEI. The CDR3 is 16 residues long. CDR3 sequence reads: CASSDLNWTGDEKLFF. The CDR3 bases are TGTGCCAGCAGTGACCTTAATTGGACAGGGGATGAAAAACTGTTTTTT.

V gene TRBV7-3 combines with J gene TRBJ2-1; weak D call: TRBD2 (5 bases). This CDR3 comprises 17 residues. Germline CDR1 is SGHTA and CDR2 is FQGTGA. The ends were cut back, 5 bases at V and 5 bases at J, with 22 bases in the middle. The CDR3 nucleotides read TGTGCCAGCAGCAACCAACTAGGGAGAACCATGAACAATGAGCAGTTCTTC. Encoded protein: CASSNQLGRTMNNEQFF.

This clone was recorded a few times. The J gene is TRBJ2-3, the V gene TRBV3-1 (or the pseudogene TRBV3-2), with 7 bases that match TRBD1. Germline trimming cut 5 bases from V and 2 bases from J; bases unmatched to any gene: 7. CDR3 size: 15 residues. Looked up from germline, CDR1 is LGHDT and CDR2 is YNNKEL (reference sequence). In nucleotides, the CDR3 is TGTGCCAGCAGCTCCCGACAGGGAGTCACAGATACGCAGTATTTT. Its protein is CASSSRQGVTDTQYF.

The chain recombines TRBV3-1 (or the pseudogene TRBV3-2) with TRBJ1-2, with a tentative D call TRBD1 (6 bases). The germline V and J ends were trimmed by 4 bases and 4 bases, with 19 bases remaining between them. Germline-derived CDR1 and CDR2 are LGHDT and YNNKEL (reference sequence). CDR3 size: 16 residues. This CDR3 reads CASSRGAGARFYGYTF. CDR3 DNA sequence: TGTGCCAGCAGCCGCGGGGCGGGGGCGAGATTCTATGGCTACACCTTC.